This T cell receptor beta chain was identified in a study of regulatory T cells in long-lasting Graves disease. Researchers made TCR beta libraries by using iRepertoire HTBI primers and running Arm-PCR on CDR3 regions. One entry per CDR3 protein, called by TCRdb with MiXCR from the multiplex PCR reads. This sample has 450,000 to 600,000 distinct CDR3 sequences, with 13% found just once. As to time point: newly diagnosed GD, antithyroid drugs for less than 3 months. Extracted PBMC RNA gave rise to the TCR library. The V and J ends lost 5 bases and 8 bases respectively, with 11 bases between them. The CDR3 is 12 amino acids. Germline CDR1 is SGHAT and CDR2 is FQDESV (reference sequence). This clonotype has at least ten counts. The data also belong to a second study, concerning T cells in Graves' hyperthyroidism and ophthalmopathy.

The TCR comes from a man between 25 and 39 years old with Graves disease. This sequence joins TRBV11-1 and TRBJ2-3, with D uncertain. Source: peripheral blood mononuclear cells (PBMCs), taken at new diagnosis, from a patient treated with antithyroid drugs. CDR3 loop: CASSRFPATQYF. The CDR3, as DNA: TGTGCCAGCAGCCGTTTCCCAGCTACGCAGTATTTT.